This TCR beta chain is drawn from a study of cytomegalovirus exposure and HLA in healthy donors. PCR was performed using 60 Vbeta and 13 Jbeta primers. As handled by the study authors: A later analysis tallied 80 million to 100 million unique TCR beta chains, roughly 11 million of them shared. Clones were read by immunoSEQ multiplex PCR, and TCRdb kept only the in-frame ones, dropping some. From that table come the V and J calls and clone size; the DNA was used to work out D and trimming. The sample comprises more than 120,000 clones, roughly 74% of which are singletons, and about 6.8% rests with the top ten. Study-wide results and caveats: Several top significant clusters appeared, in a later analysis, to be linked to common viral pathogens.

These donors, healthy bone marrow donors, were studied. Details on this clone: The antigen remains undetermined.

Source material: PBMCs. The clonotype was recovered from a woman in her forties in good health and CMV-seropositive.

The CDR3 loop reads CASSPGRGSSYEQYF. CDR3 sequence (DNA): TGTGCCAGCAGCCCAGGGCGGGGGAGCTCCTACGAGCAGTACTTC. The chain joins TRBV6-6 to TRBJ2-7; TRBD2 matches at 7 bases. The CDR3 sequence is 15 residues long. Germline values: CDR1 MNHNY, CDR2 SVGAGI (reference sequence). Trimming took 6 bases from V and 0 from J; bases not matched to a gene: 8.